The 18 T cell receptor beta chains listed next were all sequenced from one sample in a study of OX40 agonist ivuxolimab in advanced cancers. The method was immunoSEQ multiplex PCR; TCRdb's version includes in-frame clones alone and lacks a portion of them. The sample consists of roughly 67,000 clones, 88% of them appearing once. The material sequenced was CD4+ or CD8+ T cells sorted from blood, taken in a trial of the OX40 agonist ivuxolimab. The receptors stem from an adult with an advanced solid tumor such as melanoma, head and neck, liver or kidney cancer.

The chain employs TRBV11-1 and TRBJ2-1; 11 bases line up with TRBD2. J was trimmed by 4 bases and V by 7 bases; bases with no gene match: 6. Germline-derived CDR1 and CDR2 are SGHAT and FQDESV (reference sequence). The CDR3 spans 15 residues. The DNA of the CDR3 is TGTGCCAGCACCTTGACTAGCGGGACATACAATGAGCAGTTCTTC. This codes for CASTLTSGTYNEQFF.

This clone was seen a few times. This chain joins TRBV6-1 and TRBJ1-2, with D possibly matching TRBD1 (6 bases). The CDR3 covers 13 residues. Germline CDR1 MNHNS, CDR2 SASEGT. V lost 10 bases to trimming and J lost 2 bases, with 14 bases between them. CDR3: CATTIGTNYGYTF. For the CDR3, the DNA is TGTGCCACGACTATCGGGACAAACTATGGCTACACCTTC.

The table lists this clone with a count of one. The V gene is TRBV6-5, the J gene TRBJ2-1; perhaps D is TRBD1 or TRBD2 (5 bases each). The CDR3 totals 15 residues. The germline V gene encodes CDR1 MNHEY and CDR2 SVGAGI. Trimming left V 5 bases short and J 3 bases short, with 14 bases between. CDR3 bases: TGTGCCAGCAGTATAAACCGGGACCGCTACAATGAGCAGTTCTTC. This sequence encodes CASSINRDRYNEQFF.

The CDR3 nucleotides are TGTGCCAGTAGTCCGACTAGCGGTGTCAATGAGCAGTTCTTC. Protein: CASSPTSGVNEQFF. J is TRBJ2-1 and V is TRBV19; 9 positions agree with TRBD2. The V gene end was trimmed by 5 bases and the J gene end by 6 bases; junction bases not matched to a gene: 5. Germline V gene data show CDR1 as LNHDA and CDR2 as SQIVND (reference sequence). The CDR3 is made up of 14 amino acids.

The gene calls are TRBV21-1 and TRBJ2-5; TRBD1 was called by the table and not checked on the DNA. TRBV21-1 is a pseudogene segment. The CDR3 is made up of 17 amino acids. The CDR3 region has the DNA TGTGCCAGCAGTACCAAGGGACAGGGGGGAGATCAAGAGACCCAGTACTTC. Its translation is CASSTKGQGGDQETQYF.

This chain connects TRBV7-8 to TRBJ2-1, with D possibly matching TRBD2 (6 bases). Trimming shortened V by 5 bases and J by 5 bases, and 16 bases separated the two germline ends. The CDR3 runs to 15 residues. CDR1 is SGHVS, CDR2 FQNEAQ, per germline. CDR3 bases: TGTGCCAGCAGCAAAGAGGGTCTAGCGCACAATGAGCAGTTCTTC. Translating gives CASSKEGLAHNEQFF.

The chain uses TRBV4-1 and TRBJ2-5; the match to TRBD1 covers 10 bases. The CDR3 extends over 16 amino acids. Trimming took 3 bases from V and 5 from J; bases not matched to a gene: 9. Per germline, CDR1 MGHRA and CDR2 YSYEKL. The chain's CDR3 is CASSHPARTGGETQYF. As DNA, the CDR3 is TGCGCCAGCAGCCACCCCGCCCGGACAGGGGGGGAGACCCAGTACTTC.

The genes are TRBV10-3 and TRBJ1-1, with D tentatively TRBD1 (5 bases). The germline V gene encodes CDR1 ENHRY and CDR2 SYGVKD. The CDR3 is made up of 14 amino acids. With 8 bases removed from V and 8 bases from J, the gap between germline ends came to 21 bases. The CDR3 bases are TGTGCCATCTCACCTGGGACGGAGGTCTTCGAAGCTTTCTTT. Its protein is CAISPGTEVFEAFF.

The gene calls are TRBV4-2 and TRBJ2-2, with TRBD2 matching over 8 bases. The CDR3 is made up of 16 amino acids. The J segment lost 5 bases and the V segment lost 0 bases, leaving 5 bases of the junction unmatched. In germline, CDR1 is LGHNA, CDR2 YNFKEQ. CDR3 DNA sequence: TGTGCCAGCAGCCAAGACGGGCAGCGGGGGACCGGGGAGCTGTTTTTT. It codes for CASSQDGQRGTGELFF.

This chain connects TRBV7-3 to TRBJ2-1, with 10 bases aligning to TRBD2. The CDR3 sequence is 16 residues long. The V segment lost 5 bases and the J segment 3 bases; nucleotides outside the gene matches: 7. CDR1 is SGHTA, CDR2 FQGTGA, per germline. CDR3 in amino acids: CASSLQPSGSYNEQFF. DNA of the CDR3: TGTGCCAGCAGCCTTCAGCCTAGCGGGAGCTACAATGAGCAGTTCTTC.

The chain combines TRBV27 with TRBJ2-3; D ambiguous. CDR3 size: 13 residues. Trimming shortened V by 5 bases and J by 2 bases, and 8 bases separated the two germline ends. Germline V gives CDR1 MNHEY, CDR2 SMNVEV (reference sequence). The CDR3 DNA is TGTGCCAGCAGTCCTCACCACACAGATACGCAGTATTTT. As protein: CASSPHHTDTQYF.

The chain combines TRBV6-6 with TRBJ2-3, with D perhaps given as TRBD1 or TRBD2 (5 bases each). This CDR3 is built from 13 residues. Germline CDR1 reads MNHNY; CDR2 reads SVGAGI (reference sequence). Trimming stripped 1 base from V and 4 bases from J, with 6 bases between. DNA for the CDR3: TGTGCCAGCAGTTACTTGGGACCAGATACGCAGTATTTT. Protein product: CASSYLGPDTQYF.

The chain employs TRBV9 and TRBJ1-1; D unclear. V shed 0 bases and J shed 1 base, with 10 bases lying between them. The CDR3 contains 15 residues. The germline CDR1 and CDR2 sequences are SGDLS and YYNGEE. The CDR3 DNA reads as TGTGCCAGCAGCGTAGATGGGTTCTCGAACACTGAAGCTTTCTTT. Translation: CASSVDGFSNTEAFF.

The chain employs TRBV11-2 and TRBJ2-7; no definite D call. The CDR3 runs 15 residues. Germline V gene sequence: CDR1 SGHAT, CDR2 FQNNGV. V was cut by 0 bases and J by 10 bases, with 19 bases left in between. CDR3 sequence: CASSLDLATPTQQYF. Written as DNA, the CDR3 is TGTGCCAGCAGCTTAGATCTGGCGACTCCGACACAACAGTACTTC.

CDR3 in amino acids: CASSWRSGAGNNEQFF. As DNA, the CDR3 is TGTGCCAGCAGCTGGAGGTCAGGGGCGGGAAACAATGAGCAGTTCTTC. V is TRBV5-5 and J is TRBJ2-1; D might be TRBD1 or TRBD2, each matching 6 bases. Trimming removed 3 bases at V and 5 bases at J, with 18 bases between. This CDR3 is 16 amino acids long. The germline CDR1 and CDR2 sequences are SGHKS and YYEKEE (reference sequence).

The chain uses TRBV5-4 and TRBJ2-7; the D is unclear. Between the trimmed V and J ends, which lost 0 bases and 1 base, there was a span of 11 bases. The CDR3 loop spans 15 amino acids. Germline CDR1 SGHNT, CDR2 YYREEE (reference sequence). Here the CDR3 DNA reads TGTGCCAGCAGCTTGGGCGGAGAAAGATCCTACGAGCAGTACTTC. Amino acid sequence: CASSLGGERSYEQYF.

CDR3 region: CASSREPGGAYGYTF. In nucleotides, the CDR3 is TGCGCCAGCAGCCGAGAACCAGGGGGCGCGTATGGCTACACCTTC. This sequence joins TRBV5-1 and TRBJ1-2; 8 bases are a match to TRBD1. The germline gives CDR1 SGHRS, CDR2 YFSETQ. The CDR3 contains 15 residues. The trim removed 4 bases at V and 5 bases at J, leaving 10 bases unmatched.

The chain joins TRBV5-1 to TRBJ2-3, with D uncertain. Germline V gives CDR1 SGHRS, CDR2 YFSETQ. The V end was cut by 5 bases, the J end by 1 base, with 11 bases between. This CDR3 contains 14 residues. The CDR3 DNA sequence: TGCGCCAGCAGAAATGTGGCAGGCACAGATACGCAGTATTTT. It yields the protein CASRNVAGTDTQYF.